The 9 T cell receptor beta chains below all came from one sample that was sequenced in a study of T cell changes during pregnancy in multiple sclerosis. Sequencing used immunoSEQ multiplex PCR; TCRdb keeps in-frame clones, though not all of them. This table holds 65,000 to 70,000 clones, around 92% found once. The sample consisted of peripheral blood, taken in the third trimester of pregnancy. Receptor source: a female donor in good health, enrolled as a control in a pregnancy study.

The chain couples TRBV29-1 to TRBJ2-5; D not resolved. Trimming took 7 bases from V and 5 from J, leaving 11 bases between them. The length of the CDR3 is 11 residues. The germline V gene has CDR1 SQVTM and CDR2 ANQGSEA. The CDR3 sequence is CSGVVGETQYF. The CDR3 DNA is TGCAGCGGCGTCGTCGGGGAGACCCAGTACTTC.

This rearrangement joins TRBV4-2 to TRBJ2-5; tentatively, D is TRBD2 (6 bases). V was pared by 1 base and J by 4 bases, with 13 bases between. CDR1 and CDR2 (germline): LGHNA, YNFKEQ. The CDR3 sequence is 15 residues long. The CDR3 loop reads CASSQGLAPAETQYF. The DNA for the CDR3 is TGTGCCAGCAGCCAAGGGCTAGCGCCTGCAGAGACCCAGTACTTC.

The chain combines TRBV5-6 with TRBJ2-4, with 9 nucleotides matching TRBD1. V dropped 0 bases and J dropped 4; count of bases not matched to a gene: 5. This CDR3 has 16 amino acids. CDR1 and CDR2 (germline): SGHDT, YYEEEE. Here the CDR3 reads CASSLGDRGGKNIQYF. CDR3 DNA: TGTGCCAGCAGCTTGGGTGACAGGGGGGGTAAAAACATTCAGTACTTC.

V and J are TRBV5-1 and TRBJ2-3; 8 nucleotides line up with TRBD2. Trimming took 4 bases from V and 2 from J; bases not matched to a gene: 6. Germline CDR1 and CDR2: SGHRS and YFSETQ. The CDR3 runs 15 residues. CDR3 coding DNA: TGCGCCAGCAGCCTTAGCGGGATCCTCACAGATACGCAGTATTTT. It specifies CASSLSGILTDTQYF.

The CDR3 nucleotides read TGCGCCAGCAGCCAACCACGGGGGGATGGCTACACCTTC. This gives the protein CASSQPRGDGYTF. V usage is TRBV4-3 and J usage is TRBJ1-2, with a possible D match to TRBD1 (5 bases). Germline V gene lookup returns CDR1 LGHNA and CDR2 YSLEER. This CDR3 is built from 13 residues. The V and J ends lost 2 bases and 6 bases respectively, with 10 bases between them.

The chain links TRBV5-1 to TRBJ2-2, with 13 bases identical to TRBD2. The CDR3 is made up of 17 amino acids. V lost 3 bases and J lost 2; bases outside the gene matches: 4. Per germline, CDR1 SGHRS and CDR2 YFSETQ. The CDR3 loop reads CASSSGLAGVNTGELFF. In DNA, the CDR3 is TGCGCCAGCAGCTCTGGACTAGCGGGAGTTAACACCGGGGAGCTGTTTTTT.

This chain links TRBV27 with TRBJ2-2; a weak D match, TRBD2 (6 bases). The germline CDR1 and CDR2 sequences are MNHEY and SMNVEV (reference sequence). Trimming left V 5 bases short and J 3 bases short, with 16 bases between. The CDR3 length is 16 residues. The CDR3 bases are TGTGCCAGCAGTACTCCGGAGGGCCGGGACACCGGGGAGCTGTTTTTT. This translates into CASSTPEGRDTGELFF.

The J gene is TRBJ1-4, the V gene TRBV28; D may be TRBD1 (6 bases). V lost 6 bases and J lost 8, with 13 bases in between. The CDR3 is made up of 13 amino acids. Germline V CDR1 and CDR2: MDHEN, SYDVKM. Written as DNA, the CDR3 is TGTGCCAGCAGGCGACAGGTCCGAGAAAAACTGTTTTTT. Amino acid sequence: CASRRQVREKLFF.

The chain employs TRBV15 and TRBJ1-6; D gene unclear. The germline CDR1 and CDR2 sequences are LNHNV and YYDKDF (reference sequence). V dropped 6 bases and J dropped 0 bases, with 9 bases sitting between them. This CDR3 contains 15 residues. CDR3 in amino acids: CATREESSYNSPLHF. The CDR3 region has the DNA TGTGCCACCAGAGAGGAGAGCTCCTATAATTCACCCCTCCACTTT.